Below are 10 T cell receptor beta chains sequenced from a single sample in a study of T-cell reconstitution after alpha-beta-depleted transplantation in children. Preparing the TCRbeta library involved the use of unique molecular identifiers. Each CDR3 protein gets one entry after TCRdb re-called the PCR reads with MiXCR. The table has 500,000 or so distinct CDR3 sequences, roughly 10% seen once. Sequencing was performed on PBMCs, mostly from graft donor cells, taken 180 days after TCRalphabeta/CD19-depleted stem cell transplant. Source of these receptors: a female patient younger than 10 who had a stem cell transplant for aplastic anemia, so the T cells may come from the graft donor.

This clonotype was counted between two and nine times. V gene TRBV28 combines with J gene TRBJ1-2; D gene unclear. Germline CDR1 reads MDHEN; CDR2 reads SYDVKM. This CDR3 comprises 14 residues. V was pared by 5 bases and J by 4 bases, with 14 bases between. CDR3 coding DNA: TGTGCCAGCAGTCCCCTTGAGCAGGCCTATGGCTACACCTTC. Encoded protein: CASSPLEQAYGYTF.

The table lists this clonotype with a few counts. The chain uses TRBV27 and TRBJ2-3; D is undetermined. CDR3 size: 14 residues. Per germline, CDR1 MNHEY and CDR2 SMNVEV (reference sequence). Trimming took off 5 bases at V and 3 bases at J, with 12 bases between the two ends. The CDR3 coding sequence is TGTGCCAGCAGTACCGCTAGGTTAACAGATACGCAGTATTTT. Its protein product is CASSTARLTDTQYF.

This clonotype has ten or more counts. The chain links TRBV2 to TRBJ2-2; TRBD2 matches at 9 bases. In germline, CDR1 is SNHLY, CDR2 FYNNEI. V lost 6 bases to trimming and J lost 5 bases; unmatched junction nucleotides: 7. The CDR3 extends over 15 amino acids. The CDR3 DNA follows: TGTGCCAGCAGCTATGAGCGGGGGGATACCGGGGAGCTGTTTTTT. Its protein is CASSYERGDTGELFF.

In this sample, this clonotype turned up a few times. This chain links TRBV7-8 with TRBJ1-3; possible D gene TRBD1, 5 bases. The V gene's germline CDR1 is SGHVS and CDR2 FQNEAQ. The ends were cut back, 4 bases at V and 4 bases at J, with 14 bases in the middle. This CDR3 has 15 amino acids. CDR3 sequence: CASSWDGSSGNTIYF. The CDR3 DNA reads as TGTGCCAGCAGCTGGGACGGCTCCTCGGGAAACACCATATATTTT.

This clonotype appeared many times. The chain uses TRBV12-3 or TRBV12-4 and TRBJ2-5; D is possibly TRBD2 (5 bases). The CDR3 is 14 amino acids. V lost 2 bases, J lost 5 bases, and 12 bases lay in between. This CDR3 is CASSLLREVETQYF. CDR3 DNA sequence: TGTGCCAGCAGTTTATTACGGGAAGTTGAGACCCAGTACTTC.

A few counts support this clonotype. The CDR3 nucleotides are TGTGCCAGCAGTCCCTTGGCGTATCAGCCCCAGCATTTT. The encoded protein is CASSPLAYQPQHF. This chain joins TRBV27 and TRBJ1-5; unclear D gene. V was pared by 5 bases and J by 5 bases, with 10 bases between. Per germline, CDR1 MNHEY and CDR2 SMNVEV (reference sequence). The CDR3 loop spans 13 amino acids.

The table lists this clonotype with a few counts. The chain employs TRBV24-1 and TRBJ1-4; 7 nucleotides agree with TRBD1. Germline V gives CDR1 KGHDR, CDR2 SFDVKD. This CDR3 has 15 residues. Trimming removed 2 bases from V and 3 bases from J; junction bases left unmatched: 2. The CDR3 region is CATSDSGGSNEKLFF. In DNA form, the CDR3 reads TGTGCCACCAGTGATTCAGGGGGGTCTAATGAAAAACTGTTTTTT.

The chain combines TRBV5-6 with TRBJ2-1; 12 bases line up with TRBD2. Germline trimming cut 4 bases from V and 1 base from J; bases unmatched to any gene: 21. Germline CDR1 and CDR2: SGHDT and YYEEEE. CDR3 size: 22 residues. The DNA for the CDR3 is TGTGCCAGCAGCCGTCTGGGGGTTCTAGCGGGAGGGTCTGGGGGGTCCTACAATGAGCAGTTCTTC. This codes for CASSRLGVLAGGSGGSYNEQFF.

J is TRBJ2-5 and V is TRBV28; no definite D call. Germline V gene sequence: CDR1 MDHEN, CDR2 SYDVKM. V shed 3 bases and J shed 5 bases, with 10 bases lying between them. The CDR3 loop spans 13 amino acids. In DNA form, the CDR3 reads TGTGCCAGCAGTTTTTCCGGGCGGGAGACCCAGTACTTC. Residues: CASSFSGRETQYF.

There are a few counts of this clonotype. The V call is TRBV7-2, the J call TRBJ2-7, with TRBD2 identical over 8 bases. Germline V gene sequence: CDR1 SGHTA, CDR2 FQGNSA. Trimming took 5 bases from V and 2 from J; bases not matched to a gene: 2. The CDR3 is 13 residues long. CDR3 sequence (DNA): TGTGCCAGCAGCGTCGGGAGGGCCTACGAGCAGTACTTC. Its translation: CASSVGRAYEQYF.